One sample yielded the 20 T cell receptor beta chains listed below, sequenced in a study of T cells in Graves' hyperthyroidism and ophthalmopathy. Regions amplified from RNA transcripts were the TCR beta CDR3 regions. A set of HTBI primers served as the primers for a first-round RT-PCR of the TCR CDR3. TCRdb itself ran the multiplex PCR reads through MiXCR, one entry per CDR3 protein. The sample holds some 460,000 distinct CDR3 sequences, 15% to 19% seen once. Sequencing input: blood. The receptors here all came from a woman younger than 30 with Graves' hyperthyroidism.

This clonotype came up many times. The chain links TRBV6-5 to TRBJ2-7, with D perhaps assigned TRBD1 or TRBD2 (5 bases each). Trimming cost V 2 bases and J 2 bases, with 13 bases left between them. Germline CDR1 MNHEY, CDR2 SVGAGI. This CDR3 contains 15 residues. The CDR3 coding sequence is TGTGCCAGCAGTTACCGGGACGGCCTGACCTACGAGCAGTACTTC. Amino acids: CASSYRDGLTYEQYF.

The chain is built from TRBV20-1 and TRBJ2-5, with 10 bases identical to TRBD2. Per the germline V gene, CDR1 is DFQATT and CDR2 is SNEGSKA (reference sequence). V dropped 2 bases and J dropped 5; count of bases not matched to a gene: 5. CDR3 length: 14 residues. CDR3 sequence reads: CSARLAGEVETQYF. The CDR3 nucleotides read TGCAGTGCTAGACTAGCGGGAGAAGTGGAGACCCAGTACTTC.

This clonotype was recorded only once. This chain links TRBV6-2 or TRBV6-3 with TRBJ2-3; 11 positions agree with TRBD2. CDR3 size: 17 residues. Germline values: CDR1 MNHEY, CDR2 SVGEGT. The V gene end was trimmed by 0 bases and the J gene end by 2 bases; junction bases not matched to a gene: 4. Here the CDR3 DNA reads TGTGCCAGCAGTTACTCCGGTAGCGGGGGGGCCACAGATACGCAGTATTTT. Its translation is CASSYSGSGGATDTQYF.

This clonotype was counted at least ten times. The chain carries TRBV28 and TRBJ1-6; the D gene is possibly TRBD1 (6 bases). The CDR3 has 14 residues. The germline CDR1 and CDR2 sequences are MDHEN and SYDVKM. The V gene lost 6 bases and the J gene lost 14 bases, with 20 bases spanning the gap. The CDR3 loop reads CASRVGRGPSTLHF. The CDR3 region has the DNA TGTGCCAGCAGGGTTGGCAGGGGCCCCTCGACCCTCCACTTT. The full variable domain, rest sourced from reference TRBV28 and TRBJ1-6, is DVKVTQSSRYLVKRTGEKVFLECVQDMDHENMFWYRQDPGLGLRLIYFSYDVKMKEKGDIPEGYSVSREKKERFSLILESASTNQTSMYLCASRVGRGPSTLHFGNGTRLTVT.

There are a few counts of this clonotype. This rearrangement joins TRBV20-1 to TRBJ2-1; 10 bases map to TRBD2. The CDR3 is 18 amino acids. V dropped 2 bases and J dropped 0; count of bases not matched to a gene: 10. Germline CDR1 and CDR2: DFQATT and SNEGSKA (reference sequence). The CDR3 loop reads CSARPPGLATSSYNEQFF. The CDR3 nucleotides are TGCAGTGCTAGACCTCCGGGACTAGCGACGAGCTCCTACAATGAGCAGTTCTTC.

This clonotype was seen more than once but under ten times. V usage is TRBV20-1 and J usage is TRBJ2-5; 9 nucleotides line up with TRBD2. Germline CDR1 DFQATT, CDR2 SNEGSKA (reference sequence). CDR3 size: 15 residues. The ends lost 5 bases at V and 0 bases at J; junction bases unmatched: 7. The CDR3 region is CSAARLAEYQETQYF. The CDR3, as DNA: TGCAGTGCTGCGCGACTAGCGGAGTACCAAGAGACCCAGTACTTC.

This clonotype occurred many times. J is TRBJ1-1 and V is TRBV19; D is uncertain. V lost 9 bases and J lost 1, with 12 bases in between. This CDR3 comprises 13 residues. Germline V lookup: CDR1 LNHDA, CDR2 SQIVND (reference sequence). The CDR3 sequence: CASRNWGNTEAFF. Written as DNA, the CDR3 is TGTGCCAGCCGCAATTGGGGGAACACTGAAGCTTTCTTT.

On this clonotype: A clone one base away is much larger, so this may be a read error. The CDR3: CAGTRQGLAETQYF. CDR3 nucleotide sequence: TGTGCCGGCACTCGACAGGGGCTGGCAGAGACCCAGTACTTC. The chain is built from TRBV12-3 or TRBV12-4 and TRBJ2-5; 8 bases line up with TRBD1. CDR3 length equals 14 residues. Trimming cost V 11 bases and J 4 bases; bases outside gene matches: 12.

The table lists this clonotype with many counts. This chain joins TRBV27 and TRBJ2-7, with TRBD2 matching 15 bases. This CDR3 contains 17 residues. The J segment lost 5 bases and the V segment lost 5 bases, leaving 10 bases of the junction unmatched. CDR1 is MNHEY and CDR2 is SMNVEV in the germline V gene (reference sequence). In nucleotides, the CDR3 is TGTGCCAGCAGTCCCCGGACTAGCGGGGGGGCGGGGAACGAGCAGTACTTC. Amino acids: CASSPRTSGGAGNEQYF.

This clonotype was counted ten times or more. The chain recombines TRBV9 with TRBJ1-1; D may be TRBD1 (5 bases). From germline, CDR1 is SGDLS and CDR2 YYNGEE. The ends were cut back, 0 bases at V and 6 bases at J, with 9 bases in the middle. This CDR3 has 13 amino acids. The CDR3 region is CASSVAVGAEAFF. For the CDR3, the DNA is TGTGCCAGCAGCGTAGCGGTGGGGGCTGAAGCTTTCTTT.

This clonotype was recorded at least ten times. The rearrangement joins TRBV10-3 to TRBJ1-2; tentative D call: TRBD1 (5 bases). Germline V gene data show CDR1 as ENHRY and CDR2 as SYGVKD. V was shortened by 10 bases and J by 6 bases, with 18 bases between the two germline ends. The CDR3 length is 13 residues. The CDR3 protein is CANQWSREDGYTF. DNA for the CDR3: TGTGCCAATCAGTGGTCCAGGGAGGATGGCTACACCTTC.

The chain couples TRBV20-1 to TRBJ1-2; 10 nucleotides align to TRBD1. Trimming removed 1 base from V and 8 bases from J; junction bases left unmatched: 7. This CDR3 comprises 14 residues. Germline V CDR1 and CDR2: DFQATT, SNEGSKA (reference sequence). CDR3 DNA: TGCAGTGCTAGAGCCGGGACAGGGGAGGAAGGCTACACCTTC. Protein: CSARAGTGEEGYTF.

This clonotype came up many times. V and J are TRBV5-1 and TRBJ1-1; no clear D gene. In germline, CDR1 is SGHRS, CDR2 YFSETQ. The CDR3 is 16 residues long. V was pared by 2 bases and J by 5 bases, with 19 bases between. CDR3 nucleotides: TGCGCCAGCAGCTTTGTGGCACCCACGGATGGAACTGAAGCTTTCTTT. Protein sequence: CASSFVAPTDGTEAFF.

The V and J genes are TRBV6-5 and TRBJ2-2, with D possibly being TRBD1 (6 bases). CDR1 is MNHEY, CDR2 SVGAGI, per germline. V lost 0 bases and J 9 bases, leaving 17 bases between the germline ends. The CDR3 is 16 amino acids. This CDR3 reads CASSYSRTVGQRELFF. CDR3 nucleotide sequence: TGTGCCAGCAGTTACTCGAGGACAGTGGGCCAGCGGGAGCTGTTTTTT.

This clonotype has at least ten counts. The chain is built from TRBV10-3 and TRBJ2-5; 9 nucleotides agree with TRBD2. The CDR3 runs to 12 residues. Germline loops: CDR1 ENHRY, CDR2 SYGVKD. Losses at the gene ends were 10 bases for V and 5 bases for J; bases not matched to a gene: 5. CDR3 coding DNA: TGTGCCACCGATAGCGGGGGTGAGACCCAGTACTTC. Translating gives CATDSGGETQYF.

In this sample, this clonotype turned up a few times. The gene calls are TRBV10-3 and TRBJ2-1; D is possibly TRBD1 (6 bases). Trimming pared 8 bases from V and 5 bases from J, leaving 7 bases between. The CDR3 runs 11 residues. Germline-derived CDR1 and CDR2 are ENHRY and SYGVKD. The CDR3 region has the DNA TGTGCCATCGCAGGGGACAATGAGCAGTTCTTC. This sequence encodes CAIAGDNEQFF.

This clonotype has at least ten counts. The V and J genes are TRBV28 and TRBJ2-7; TRBD1 is a possible D gene (5 bases). The CDR3 length is 13 residues. With 3 bases removed from V and 5 bases from J, the gap between germline ends came to 11 bases. Looked up from germline, CDR1 is MDHEN and CDR2 is SYDVKM. The CDR3 sequence: CASSLAGFHEQYF. Written as DNA, the CDR3 is TGTGCCAGCAGTTTGGCAGGGTTCCACGAGCAGTACTTC.

This clonotype was recorded many times. The chain couples TRBV2 to TRBJ2-5; the match to TRBD2 covers 12 bases. The CDR3 covers 17 residues. V shed 3 bases and J 1 base; nucleotides not matched to a gene: 6. Germline V gene sequence: CDR1 SNHLY, CDR2 FYNNEI. CDR3 bases: TGTGCCAGCAGTGAGTGGGCACTAGCGGGGGGCCAAGAGACCCAGTACTTC. Translated: CASSEWALAGGQETQYF.

This clonotype was seen a handful of times. The rearrangement uses TRBV5-8 and TRBJ2-5, with D possibly being TRBD1 (6 bases). The germline gives CDR1 SGHTS, CDR2 YDEGEE. There are 14 residues in the CDR3. V shed 2 bases and J shed 3 bases, with 11 bases lying between them. The CDR3 here is CASSFYGQKETQYF. CDR3 in DNA: TGTGCCAGCAGCTTTTATGGACAGAAAGAGACCCAGTACTTC.

Note on this clonotype: Mismatch with germline at one junction end may stem from a read error. The chain links TRBV29-1 to TRBJ2-7, with TRBD2 matching 7 bases. The germline CDR1 and CDR2 sequences are SQVTM and ANQGSEA. The CDR3 loop spans 14 amino acids. The CDR3 DNA reads as TGCAGCGTTGAATCAGCGGGGACCTCCTACAAGCAGTACTTC. Protein: CSVESAGTSYKQYF.